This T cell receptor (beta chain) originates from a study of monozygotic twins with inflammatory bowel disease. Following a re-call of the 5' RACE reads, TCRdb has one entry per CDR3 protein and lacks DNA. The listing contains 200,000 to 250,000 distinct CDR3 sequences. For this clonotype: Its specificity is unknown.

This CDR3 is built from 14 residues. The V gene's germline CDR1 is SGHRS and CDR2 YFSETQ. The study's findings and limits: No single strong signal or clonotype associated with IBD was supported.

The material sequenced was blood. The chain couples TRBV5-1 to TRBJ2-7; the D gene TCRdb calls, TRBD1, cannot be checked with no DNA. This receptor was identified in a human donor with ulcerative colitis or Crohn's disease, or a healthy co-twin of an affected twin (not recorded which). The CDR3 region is CASSFQGEGYEQYF.